A selection of T cell receptor beta chains follows, all from one sample in a study of T cell changes during pregnancy in multiple sclerosis. TCRdb's copy holds only in-frame clones and misses some; the assay was immunoSEQ multiplex PCR. Of tens of thousands of clones listed, roughly 88% are singletons. Sequencing was performed on CD4+ T cells from peripheral blood mononuclear cells, taken before pregnancy. The receptors shown here come from a female donor with multiple sclerosis, enrolled in a pregnancy study. Both conserved end residues are part of each CDR3. D genes are given only for firm matches. Clone sizes are given selectively: once, few, many, or a class where the clone is expanded.

v_call,d_call,clone_size,cdr3_length,j_call,cdr3_aa,cdr3_nt
TRBV7-9,NA,NA,14,TRBJ1-5,CASSLGQSNQPQHF,TGTGCCAGCAGCTTAGGACAGAGCAATCAGCCCCAGCATTTT
TRBV7-2,NA,once,12,TRBJ2-7,CASSPGGYEQYF,TGTGCCAGCAGCCCAGGTGGTTACGAGCAGTACTTC
TRBV28,TRBD1,NA,15,TRBJ1-5,CASNARTGVNQPQHF,TGTGCCAGCAACGCTCGAACAGGGGTAAATCAGCCCCAGCATTTT
TRBV4-2,NA,NA,16,TRBJ2-1,CASSHTKEGRHNEQFF,TGTGCCAGCAGCCACACCAAGGAGGGTCGGCACAATGAGCAGTTCTTC
TRBV5-1,NA,NA,14,TRBJ2-7,CASSFGGNSYEQYF,TGCGCCAGCAGCTTTGGAGGGAACTCCTACGAGCAGTACTTC
TRBV6-5,TRBD1,NA,16,TRBJ1-1,CASSYATGGARAEAFF,TGTGCCAGCAGTTACGCGACAGGGGGCGCGAGGGCTGAAGCTTTCTTT
TRBV10-3,NA,NA,15,TRBJ2-3,CATGRTGQNPATQYF,TGTGCCACCGGCAGAACAGGGCAAAACCCCGCTACGCAGTATTTT
TRBV7-2,TRBD1,NA,13,TRBJ2-7,CASSPGQIYEQYF,TGTGCCAGCAGCCCGGGACAGATATACGAGCAGTACTTC
TRBV4-1,TRBD2,few,19,TRBJ2-1,CASSQDPRIAGGHYNEQFF,TGCGCCAGCAGTCAAGATCCGCGGATAGCGGGAGGGCACTACAATGAGCAGTTCTTC
TRBV6-6,TRBD2,NA,14,TRBJ2-7,CASRDPGGSYEQYF,TGTGCCAGCAGAGACCCGGGGGGATCCTACGAGCAGTACTTC
TRBV2,NA,NA,15,TRBJ2-7,CASSINLRGPYEQYF,TGTGCCAGCAGTATTAATCTAAGGGGCCCCTACGAGCAGTACTTC
TRBV20-1,NA,NA,11,TRBJ1-2,CSGGRGDGYTF,TGCAGCGGGGGGAGAGGGGATGGCTACACCTTC
TRBV5-1,NA,NA,17,TRBJ1-4,CASSLAPGAGTNEKLFF,TGCGCCAGCAGCTTGGCCCCAGGGGCAGGGACTAATGAAAAACTGTTTTTT
TRBV7-3,NA,medium-sized,13,TRBJ1-1,CASSLSQNTEAFF,TGTGCCAGCAGCTTATCACAGAACACTGAAGCTTTCTTT
TRBV28,NA,once,14,TRBJ1-5,CASSTTEGGQPQHF,TGTGCCAGCAGTACCACCGAAGGCGGTCAGCCCCAGCATTTT
TRBV15,TRBD2,NA,15,TRBJ2-5,CATATGTTGSETQYF,TGTGCCACCGCGACCGGGACTACCGGGTCAGAGACCCAGTACTTC
TRBV2,NA,NA,14,TRBJ2-7,CASRPKDSSYEQYF,TGTGCCAGCAGACCTAAGGACAGCTCCTACGAGCAGTACTTC
TRBV7-2,NA,NA,14,TRBJ2-7,CASSLVAREGEQYF,TGTGCCAGCAGCTTAGTGGCTCGGGAAGGCGAGCAGTACTTC
TRBV15,NA,NA,15,TRBJ2-7,CATSRGGTVGNEQYF,TGTGCCACCAGCAGAGGCGGGACAGTCGGGAACGAGCAGTACTTC
TRBV19,NA,NA,13,TRBJ1-5,CASSTGNNQPQHF,TGTGCCAGTAGTACAGGGAACAATCAGCCCCAGCATTTT
TRBV5-1,NA,NA,17,TRBJ2-7,CASSLSVGLPSSYEQYF,TGCGCCAGCAGCTTGTCGGTCGGACTTCCGAGCTCCTACGAGCAGTACTTC
TRBV7-9,NA,once,15,TRBJ1-4,CASSSRQVSNEKLFF,TGTGCCAGCAGCTCACGACAGGTCTCCAATGAAAAACTGTTTTTT
TRBV28,NA,NA,15,TRBJ1-1,CASSLVSRMNTEAFF,TGTGCCAGCAGTTTGGTATCCAGGATGAACACTGAAGCTTTCTTT
TRBV5-4,NA,NA,14,TRBJ1-4,CASSFLGGDEKLFF,TGTGCCAGCAGCTTTTTGGGGGGAGATGAAAAACTGTTTTTT
TRBV7-9,NA,once,14,TRBJ1-1,CASSPRQVNTEAFF,TGTGCCAGCAGCCCCAGACAAGTGAACACTGAAGCTTTCTTT
TRBV9,TRBD2,NA,17,TRBJ2-1,CASSVLLAGGNYNEQFF,TGTGCCAGCAGCGTACTACTAGCGGGAGGTAACTACAATGAGCAGTTCTTC
TRBV2,TRBD2,NA,18,TRBJ2-1,CASREGTSGRASYNEQFF,TGTGCCAGCAGGGAAGGGACTAGCGGGAGGGCCTCCTACAATGAGCAGTTCTTC
TRBV28,NA,NA,17,TRBJ1-5,CATYSADLQGSNQPQHF,TGTGCCACTTACTCTGCCGACTTACAGGGTAGCAATCAGCCCCAGCATTTT
TRBV25-1,TRBD1,NA,17,TRBJ2-1,CASSEALDRDSYNEQFF,TGTGCCAGCAGTGAAGCTCTCGACAGGGACTCCTACAATGAGCAGTTCTTC
TRBV6-5,NA,NA,14,TRBJ1-1,CASSWEGPNTEAFF,TGTGCCAGCAGTTGGGAGGGACCGAACACTGAAGCTTTCTTT
TRBV6-4,NA,NA,15,TRBJ2-1,CASSDSAGSYNEQFF,TGTGCCAGCAGTGACTCGGCTGGCTCCTACAATGAGCAGTTCTTC
TRBV7-2,NA,NA,15,TRBJ2-2,CASRAPGHSTGELFF,TGTGCCAGCAGGGCTCCGGGACACAGCACCGGGGAGCTGTTTTTT
TRBV18,TRBD2,NA,17,TRBJ2-2,CASSPLGLAGNTGELFF,TGTGCCAGCTCACCACTTGGACTAGCGGGGAACACCGGGGAGCTGTTTTTT
TRBV19,TRBD2,NA,16,TRBJ2-2,CASSTTSGRDTGELFF,TGTGCCAGTAGTACCACCAGCGGGAGGGACACCGGGGAGCTGTTTTTT
TRBV19,NA,NA,15,TRBJ1-4,CASTHAGTTNEKLFF,TGTGCCAGTACCCACGCGGGGACAACTAATGAAAAACTGTTTTTT
TRBV10-1,TRBD1,NA,14,TRBJ1-4,CASSDGTANEKLFF,TGCGCCAGCAGCGATGGGACAGCTAATGAAAAACTGTTTTTT
TRBV6-1,TRBD2,NA,15,TRBJ2-7,CASRLSGSSSYEQYF,TGTGCCAGCCGCCTGAGCGGGAGTAGCTCCTACGAGCAGTACTTC
TRBV10-3,NA,NA,17,TRBJ2-1,CAISERIAGVSYNEQFF,TGTGCCATCAGTGAACGGATAGCAGGGGTCTCCTACAATGAGCAGTTCTTC
TRBV28,NA,NA,15,TRBJ2-3,CASRTGDYSTDTQYF,TGTGCCAGCCGGACGGGGGATTATAGCACAGATACGCAGTATTTT
TRBV5-6,TRBD1,NA,17,TRBJ2-7,CASSLPTGGYISYEQYF,TGTGCCAGCAGCCTGCCAACAGGGGGCTACATATCCTACGAGCAGTACTTC
TRBV4-2,NA,NA,15,TRBJ2-7,CASSQDRGHSYEQYF,TGTGCCAGCAGCCAAGATAGGGGCCATTCCTACGAGCAGTACTTC
TRBV5-1,TRBD1,NA,15,TRBJ1-1,CASSSSGTGGTEAFF,TGCGCCAGCAGCTCCTCCGGGACAGGGGGCACTGAAGCTTTCTTT
TRBV7-3,TRBD2,NA,15,TRBJ2-1,CASSLGLADNNEQFF,TGTGCCAGCAGCTTAGGACTAGCGGACAACAATGAGCAGTTCTTC
TRBV6-5,NA,NA,13,TRBJ2-2,CASSYRGTGELFF,TGTGCCAGCAGTTACCGGGGGACCGGGGAGCTGTTTTTT
TRBV5-4,TRBD1,NA,17,TRBJ1-2,CASSLPGTAKPRGGYTF,TGTGCCAGCAGCTTACCTGGGACAGCGAAACCAAGAGGTGGCTACACCTTC
TRBV7-9,NA,NA,15,TRBJ1-4,CASSWGGATNEKLFF,TGTGCCAGCAGCTGGGGGGGGGCAACTAATGAAAAACTGTTTTTT
TRBV18,NA,NA,13,TRBJ2-3,CASSPIERHTQYF,TGTGCCAGCTCACCAATAGAGCGGCATACGCAGTATTTT
TRBV5-1,NA,NA,14,TRBJ2-3,CASRTLTRPDTQYF,TGCGCCAGTCGGACCCTTACTAGACCAGATACGCAGTATTTT
TRBV12-2,NA,NA,14,TRBJ2-1,CASRLALLAYEQFF,TGTGCAAGTCGCCTTGCTCTACTAGCCTATGAGCAGTTCTTC
TRBV10-3,TRBD1,NA,17,TRBJ2-1,CAISDFGTGGVGGEQFF,TGTGCCATCAGTGACTTCGGGACAGGGGGAGTAGGCGGTGAGCAGTTCTTC
TRBV18,NA,NA,16,TRBJ2-4,CASSPLPVDRKNIQYF,TGTGCCAGCTCACCACTTCCCGTGGACAGAAAAAACATTCAGTACTTC
TRBV6-1,TRBD2,NA,13,TRBJ2-1,CASIGREVNEQFF,TGTGCCAGCATAGGGCGGGAGGTAAATGAGCAGTTCTTC
TRBV4-1,NA,NA,15,TRBJ2-3,CASSQVRDLTDTQYF,TGCGCCAGCAGCCAAGTTCGGGATTTGACAGATACGCAGTATTTT
TRBV5-1,NA,NA,15,TRBJ2-4,CASSPNGVAKNIQYF,TGCGCCAGCAGCCCCAACGGGGTAGCCAAAAACATTCAGTACTTC
TRBV19,TRBD2,NA,12,TRBJ2-5,CASSGRGETQYF,TGTGCCAGTAGCGGGAGGGGGGAGACCCAGTACTTC